Listed below are T cell receptor beta chains from one sample, sequenced in a study of T-cell reconstitution after alpha-beta-depleted transplantation in children. MiXCR was run by TCRdb on the PCR reads, yielding one entry per CDR3 protein. The sample yields fewer than 450,000 distinct CDR3 sequences, 15% to 20% seen once. Sequenced here: PBMCs, mostly from graft donor cells, sampled 360 days after TCRalphabeta/CD19-depleted stem cell transplant. The receptors here all came from a male patient between 2 and 10 years old who had a stem cell transplant for acute lymphoblastic leukemia, so the T cells may come from the graft donor. Each CDR3 is given without its conserved first and last residue. A clone size is listed for some rows: how often the clone was seen (once, few, many), or a class if it is expanded.

j_call,clone_size,v_call,cdr3_aa
TRBJ2-1,-,TRBV4-2,ASSQEMMDSSYNEQF
TRBJ2-5,many,TRBV29-1,SVSGVETQY
TRBJ1-6,many,TRBV30,AWRSSYNSPLH
TRBJ2-1,few,TRBV3-1,ASSRVSGTSFLYNEQF
TRBJ1-1,few,TRBV12-3/TRBV12-4,ASSFPSRGGLTEAF
TRBJ2-7,many,TRBV28,ASSPPGQGWHEQY
TRBJ1-4,many,TRBV2,ASSPTRPSATNEKLF
TRBJ2-2,few,TRBV20-1,SARAVGELF
TRBJ2-7,few,TRBV7-9,ASSLARYQGAPYEQY
TRBJ1-1,-,TRBV18,ASSPAEGAGTEAF
TRBJ1-6,few,TRBV25-1,ASSEWPLDQGNSPLH
TRBJ2-2,-,TRBV9,ASSPTQLAGVTGELF
TRBJ2-4,-,TRBV15,ATSRWTGGETIQY
TRBJ2-1,few,TRBV5-5,ASSLGGIPNEQF
TRBJ2-5,few,TRBV29-1,SVLGTQETQY
TRBJ2-7,many,TRBV7-9,ASSPRDKYEQY
TRBJ2-7,few,TRBV5-6,ASSLANYEQY
TRBJ2-5,many,TRBV20-1,SAWTAQETQY
TRBJ2-7,few,TRBV10-2,ASSESGGRRFYEQY
TRBJ2-3,-,TRBV20-1,SGLRGPNSTDTQY
TRBJ1-6,few,TRBV7-2,ASSSQGEYNSPLH
TRBJ2-2,-,TRBV5-6,ASSLMRARGTGELF
TRBJ2-3,many,TRBV9,ASSPRAGGAADTQY
TRBJ2-1,few,TRBV10-3,AIGDRGSYNEQF
TRBJ2-1,-,TRBV4-2,ASSQALAHYNEQF
TRBJ2-5,-,TRBV5-6,ASSMTSGRSETQY
TRBJ2-3,few,TRBV29-1,SVERLTGGRY
TRBJ2-7,-,TRBV7-2,ASSLAVVPSNEQY
TRBJ2-7,few,TRBV27,ASSPRSEEEQY
TRBJ2-5,-,TRBV20-1,SARDSEETQY
TRBJ2-2,few,TRBV6-2/TRBV6-3,ASTAKFSVYKELF
TRBJ1-1,-,TRBV28,ASDPGMNTEAF
TRBJ2-7,-,TRBV3-1,ASSLLNYEQY
TRBJ1-5,-,TRBV6-5,ASSYEFPPQPQH
TRBJ2-3,few,TRBV29-1,SVLGGRTDTQY
TRBJ1-1,many,TRBV14,ATSRALNTEAF
TRBJ1-5,-,TRBV20-1,SARLGPSQPQH
TRBJ2-1,few,TRBV4-1,ASTTSGSYNEQF
TRBJ1-4,few,TRBV6-1,ASSVFDSNEKLF
TRBJ2-7,-,TRBV5-1,ASSLGGQSNEQY
TRBJ1-5,-,TRBV19,ASSMLATGLTTFNQPQH
TRBJ1-5,-,TRBV19,ASSTGTGSGQPQH
TRBJ2-1,many,TRBV29-1,SVEAREWEQF
TRBJ2-3,few,TRBV12-3/TRBV12-4,ASRLGQGTDTQY
TRBJ2-1,-,TRBV7-6,ASSLAPGLATFNEQF
TRBJ2-5,-,TRBV29-1,SVESSRKETQY